The clone carrying this T cell receptor (beta chain) was seen only a few times. The V end was cut by 0 bases, the J end by 0 bases, with 6 bases between. The CDR3 length is 15 residues. Germline assignment: CDR1 SGHKS and CDR2 YYEKEE (reference sequence). The data belong to a study of early T cells in non-severe SARS-CoV-2 infection. TCRdb called the 5' RACE reads again in MiXCR, with one record for every CDR3 protein. The table includes roughly 100,000 distinct CDR3 sequences, under 15% detected once. The origin of this receptor is an adult who was a healthcare worker with PCR-confirmed SARS-CoV-2 infection or an uninfected control (not recorded which). The sequencing sample was made of whole blood. The chain has TRBV5-5 and TRBJ2-2; no clear D gene. DNA of the CDR3: TGTGCCAGCAGCTTGGGGAACACGAACACCGGGGAGCTGTTTTTT. Translated, it gives CASSLGNTNTGELFF.